This T cell receptor beta chain comes out of a study of post-analysis software for immune sequencing data (dated by TCRdb to the mid-2010s). Looking at the study overall: Disease courses on record covered relapsing-remitting, secondary progressive and progressive-relapsing multiple sclerosis, though some patients had no subtype annotation. Patient repertoires were compared against 10 to 12 previously published healthy control repertoires from donors aged about 6 to 27 years. A subset of samples was prepared in parallel using single-end sample barcoding, then pooled and co-amplified after Illumina adapter ligation. The full study reports these points: Multiple sclerosis patients had significantly lower normalized Chao1 diversity than controls, a result that suggests substantial peripheral T-cell clonal expansion. Direct clustering with F measure showed strong co-clustering of samples prepared in the same batch, prompting a batch-effect correction. The multiple sclerosis patient group was slightly younger than the control group. A handful of TRBV segments, including TRBV5-6, TRBV5-1 and TRBV20-1, were significantly more frequent in patients than controls.

To demonstrate the VDJtools post-analysis software, the study profiled TCR beta repertoires from the peripheral blood of under 15 young patients with multiple sclerosis. The patients with multiple sclerosis were children and adolescents between about 6 and 17 years of age. This clonotype was seen repeatedly, ten times or more. Its antigen has not been determined. Qualities for individual bases were not recorded, and no much larger clone is one base off. Libraries were constructed by PCR. The sequencer listed for this sample is Illumina HiSeq 2500. To reduce PCR and sequencing biases, unique molecular identifiers were built into the TCR beta cDNA libraries. Some 500,000 cDNA molecules were obtained for every 1 to 10 million input T cells, so each molecule roughly corresponded to one T cell. The patient libraries were prepared and sequenced with the same protocol used for the earlier healthy control dataset. Samples belonging to the same batch were prepared together, multiplexed and sequenced on a shared HiSeq lane. The authors' pipeline ran thus. Raw barcoded reads were processed with MIGEC, and single-read molecular identifier groups were discarded before consensus assembly and CDR3 extraction. Clonotype tables were post-analysed with VDJtools, and diversity was normalized by down-sampling all datasets to the smallest sample size. In repertoire overlap clustering, CDR3 amino acid sequences, but not nucleotide sequences, were matched to correct batch-related cross-sample contamination. The public sequencing data were trimmed at Q25 with fastp and processed into clonotypes with MiXCR by TCRdb, which kept only in-frame beta chains. Each entry is one CDR3 protein sequence, shown with its most common DNA and genes. The authors' filters were not applied to this entry. This sample lists some 260,000 distinct CDR3 sequences; less than 40% were detected once. Clones ranked in the top ten supply around 5.2% of the sample.

According to the germline V gene, CDR1 reads MNHNS and CDR2 reads SASEGT. Trimming costs V 7 bases and J 2 bases, and their ends lie 15 bases apart. The CDR3 measures 15 amino acids from cysteine to phenylalanine. CDR3 DNA is the only sequence kept; it has 45 bases, read in frame from the first base. The specimen was blood. The receptor chain draws on TRBV6-1 and TRBJ1-5, with the D gene uncertain. This TCR was sampled from a girl aged 5-17 years with multiple sclerosis. The nucleotide sequence is TGTGCCAGCATTGCCCAGCCCGACGGCAATCAGCCCCAGCATTTT. This encodes CASIAQPDGNQPQHF.